The 28 T cell receptor beta chains in this list originate from one sample, sequenced in a study of T cell repertoires in cytomegalovirus infection. Using its own MiXCR run on the reads, TCRdb lists one record per CDR3 protein. The sample contains roughly 280,000 distinct CDR3 sequences, about an eighth of which appear only once. Sequenced material: PBMCs. All receptors come from a human donor in good health (CMV status not recorded). Some clones in this sample may be carry-over from other donors' samples.

This clonotype occurred many times. The rearrangement uses TRBV7-8 and TRBJ2-1; D unclear. CDR3 length equals 11 residues. The germline gives CDR1 SGHVS, CDR2 FQNEAQ. V was cut by 1 base and J by 9 bases, with 4 bases left in between. The CDR3 DNA reads TGTGCCAGCAGCTTAGTGGGTGAGCAGTTCTTC. It codes for CASSLVGEQFF. The full variable domain, rest sourced from reference TRBV7-8 and TRBJ2-1, is GAGVSQSPRYKVAKRGQDVALRCDPISGHVSLFWYQQALGQGPEFLTYFQNEAQLDKSGLPSDRFFAERPEGSVSTLKIQRTQQEDSAVYLCASSLVGEQFFGPGTRLTVL.

The chain recombines TRBV20-1 with TRBJ2-7; D is unresolved. V was trimmed by 3 bases and J by 0 bases, leaving 9 bases between them. The CDR3 is 13 residues long. In germline, CDR1 is DFQATT, CDR2 SNEGSKA (reference sequence). The CDR3 reads CSASSPSSYEQYF. DNA of the CDR3: TGCAGTGCTAGTTCCCCTAGCTCCTACGAGCAGTACTTC.

This chain links TRBV19 with TRBJ1-5, with 8 bases matching TRBD1. The J segment lost 7 bases and the V segment lost 6 bases, leaving 5 bases of the junction unmatched. The CDR3 totals 13 residues. Germline loops: CDR1 LNHDA, CDR2 SQIVND (reference sequence). The CDR3 DNA sequence: TGTGCCAGTAGGAGGACAGGGCCCCAGCCCCAGCATTTT. Amino acid sequence: CASRRTGPQPQHF.

The sample holds many counts of this clonotype. The V gene is TRBV7-2, the J gene TRBJ2-5; no firm D call. Germline CDR1 is SGHTA and CDR2 is FQGNSA. Deletions cut 2 bases from V and 4 bases from J, with 14 bases between. There are 15 residues in the CDR3. The CDR3 protein is CASSLRASRPETQYF. CDR3 bases: TGTGCCAGCAGCTTACGGGCTAGTAGGCCAGAGACCCAGTACTTC.

Ten or more counts support this clonotype. The genes are TRBV7-3 and TRBJ1-1; no firm D call. Per the germline V gene, CDR1 is SGHTA and CDR2 is FQGTGA. This CDR3 has 13 amino acids. V lost 8 bases and J 4 bases, leaving 14 bases between the germline ends. In DNA, the CDR3 is TGTGCCAGCTCCCCAGGAAGGAGCACTGAAGCTTTCTTT. It encodes CASSPGRSTEAFF.

The chain is built from TRBV28 and TRBJ2-2; possibly TRBD1 or TRBD2 for D (5 bases each). CDR3 length: 16 residues. The germline V and J ends were trimmed by 7 bases and 1 base, with 16 bases remaining between them. Per germline, CDR1 MDHEN and CDR2 SYDVKM. The CDR3 region is CASTLGPSQNTGELFF. DNA for the CDR3: TGTGCCAGCACCTTGGGACCCTCGCAGAACACCGGGGAGCTGTTTTTT.

The chain recombines TRBV20-1 with TRBJ1-6; unclear D gene. Between the trimmed V and J ends, which lost 0 bases and 9 bases, there was a span of 9 bases. CDR1 DFQATT and CDR2 SNEGSKA come from the germline V gene (reference sequence). The CDR3 extends over 13 amino acids. CDR3 in DNA: TGCAGTGCTAGAGATCAAGGAGGTTCACCCCTCCACTTT. It yields the protein CSARDQGGSPLHF.

This chain joins TRBV4-1 and TRBJ2-5; 7 bases agree with TRBD2. This CDR3 is 13 amino acids long. The ends lost 1 base at V and 5 bases at J; junction bases unmatched: 1. Germline V gene lookup returns CDR1 MGHRA and CDR2 YSYEKL. CDR3 sequence (DNA): TGCGCCAGCAGCCAAGTGCGGGGGGAGACCCAGTACTTC. Protein: CASSQVRGETQYF.

This clonotype has a handful of counts. The chain couples TRBV2 to TRBJ2-3, with D perhaps TRBD1 or TRBD2 (5 bases each). This CDR3 is 16 amino acids long. The V end lost 8 bases, the J end lost 0 bases, and 18 bases lay between the germline ends. From germline, CDR1 is SNHLY and CDR2 FYNNEI. The CDR3 DNA reads as TGTGCCAGCTTAAGAGGGGCAGGCGACAGCACAGATACGCAGTATTTT. It is translated as CASLRGAGDSTDTQYF. Full variable domain (remainder filled in from reference TRBV2 and TRBJ2-3): EPEVTQTPSHQVTQMGQEVILRCVPISNHLYFYWYRQILGQKVEFLVSFYNNEISEKSEIFDDQFSVERPDGSNFTLKIRSTKLEDSAMYFCASLRGAGDSTDTQYFGPGTRLTVL.

The chain links TRBV14 to TRBJ2-7; 8 bases align to TRBD1. From germline, CDR1 is SGHDN and CDR2 FVKESK. The CDR3 covers 15 residues. The J segment lost 2 bases and the V segment lost 4 bases, leaving 7 bases of the junction unmatched. Here the CDR3 DNA reads TGTGCCAGCAGCCTAGAGGACAGGGCACCCTACGAGCAGTACTTC. Encoded protein: CASSLEDRAPYEQYF.

This clonotype was picked up many times. The rearrangement links TRBV11-2 to TRBJ1-1; tentative D call: TRBD1 (5 bases). This CDR3 has 16 residues. CDR1 is SGHAT, CDR2 FQNNGV, per germline. Trimming removed 4 bases at V and 1 base at J, with 16 bases between. CDR3 DNA sequence: TGTGCCAGCAGCTATCGTAACGACAGACGGAACACTGAAGCTTTCTTT. Protein sequence: CASSYRNDRRNTEAFF.

At least ten counts were recorded for this clonotype. This chain joins TRBV7-2 and TRBJ2-1; D gene unclear. The CDR3 is made up of 15 amino acids. Germline loops: CDR1 SGHTA, CDR2 FQGNSA. Trimming took 5 bases from V and 4 from J, leaving 15 bases between them. The CDR3 loop reads CASSPLHGGYNEQFF. CDR3 nucleotides: TGTGCCAGCAGCCCACTACACGGCGGATACAATGAGCAGTTCTTC.

CDR3 loop: CSVARGPETQYF. The CDR3 DNA follows: TGCAGCGTGGCCAGGGGGCCGGAGACCCAGTACTTC. The chain carries TRBV29-1 and TRBJ2-5; the match to TRBD1 covers 8 bases. Germline-derived CDR1 and CDR2 are SQVTM and ANQGSEA. V lost 6 bases, J lost 5 bases, and 5 bases stayed unmatched. The CDR3 runs to 12 residues. Full variable domain (remainder filled in from reference TRBV29-1 and TRBJ2-5): SAVISQKPSRDICQRGTSLTIQCQVDSQVTMMFWYRQQPGQSLTLIATANQGSEATYESGFVIDKFPISRPNLTFSTLTVSNMSPEDSSIYLCSVARGPETQYFGPGTRLLVL.

A few counts support this clonotype. The chain links TRBV20-1 to TRBJ1-2; no firm D call. V dropped 1 base and J dropped 8 bases, with 23 bases sitting between them. The CDR3 is 16 amino acids. In germline, CDR1 is DFQATT, CDR2 SNEGSKA (reference sequence). The chain's CDR3 is CSARASGFTVEAGYTF. The CDR3 bases are TGCAGTGCTAGAGCGTCGGGTTTTACGGTCGAAGCAGGCTACACCTTC.

This clonotype was seen a handful of times. The rearrangement uses TRBV28 and TRBJ2-3; TRBD1 aligns across 10 bases. Per germline, CDR1 MDHEN and CDR2 SYDVKM. This CDR3 is built from 16 residues. The V and J ends lost 5 bases and 2 bases, in that order; junction bases with no gene match: 7. For the CDR3, the DNA is TGTGCCAGCAGTCGACAGGGGGCGCGACCCACAGATACGCAGTATTTT. Amino acid sequence: CASSRQGARPTDTQYF.

This chain joins TRBV20-1 and TRBJ2-5; perhaps TRBD2 as D (6 bases). Germline CDR1 and CDR2: DFQATT and SNEGSKA (reference sequence). The CDR3 covers 12 residues. V was cut by 4 bases and J by 4 bases, with 10 bases left in between. CDR3 coding DNA: TGCAGTGCTACGACTAGAGGAGAGACCCAGTACTTC. Amino acid sequence: CSATTRGETQYF.

This clonotype was observed a few times. The chain is built from TRBV18 and TRBJ2-7; 7 bases match TRBD1. The germline V gene has CDR1 KGHSH and CDR2 LQKENI. V lost 3 bases to trimming and J lost 1 base; unmatched junction nucleotides: 3. The CDR3 runs 14 residues. CDR3 loop: CASSPDRVSYEQYF. In DNA form, the CDR3 reads TGTGCCAGCTCACCCGACAGGGTGTCCTACGAGCAGTACTTC.

On this clonotype itself: A much more abundant neighbour one base away suggests this may be a read error. The chain recombines TRBV6-2 or TRBV6-3 with TRBJ2-5; 8 bases are shared with TRBD1. CDR1 and CDR2 from the germline V gene are MNHEY and SVGEGT. With V trimmed by 6 bases and J by 6 bases, 21 bases remained unmatched. The CDR3 covers 18 residues. The CDR3 DNA sequence: TGTGCCAGCAGCAACCGAGGACAGGGAGAAGAGAAGATGAAGACCCAGTACTTC. Translated, it gives CASSNRGQGEEKMKTQYF.

This clonotype was detected many times. The V and J genes are TRBV7-8 and TRBJ2-3; D may be TRBD2 (6 bases). Per germline, CDR1 SGHVS and CDR2 FQNEAQ. V lost 1 base, J lost 2 bases, and 10 bases lay in between. CDR3 size: 15 residues. CDR3 nucleotide sequence: TGTGCCAGCAGCTTAGTTCCTAGCGTCACAGATACGCAGTATTTT. Protein: CASSLVPSVTDTQYF. The entire variable domain, with the rest obtained from reference TRBV7-8 and TRBJ2-3, is as follows: GAGVSQSPRYKVAKRGQDVALRCDPISGHVSLFWYQQALGQGPEFLTYFQNEAQLDKSGLPSDRFFAERPEGSVSTLKIQRTQQEDSAVYLCASSLVPSVTDTQYFGPGTRLTVL.

This clonotype was detected ten times or more. The genes are TRBV11-2 and TRBJ2-3; 9 nucleotides agree with TRBD2. The ends lost 0 bases at V and 0 bases at J; junction bases unmatched: 4. Germline assignment: CDR1 SGHAT and CDR2 FQNNGV. The CDR3 has 17 amino acids. The CDR3 DNA reads as TGTGCCAGCAGCTTAGATCTAGCGGGAATAAGCACAGATACGCAGTATTTT. Its translation is CASSLDLAGISTDTQYF.

This clonotype has more than one count but fewer than ten. J is TRBJ1-1 and V is TRBV20-1; D remains unclear. The CDR3 runs to 13 residues. Per the germline V gene, CDR1 is DFQATT and CDR2 is SNEGSKA (reference sequence). Trimming cost V 5 bases and J 6 bases, with 16 bases left between them. The chain's CDR3 is CSALGLPGAEAFF. CDR3 bases: TGCAGTGCTCTAGGACTGCCTGGGGCTGAAGCTTTCTTT.

The V and J genes are TRBV18 and TRBJ2-1; TRBD2 matches 14 bases. This CDR3 region has 19 residues. Looked up from germline, CDR1 is KGHSH and CDR2 is LQKENI. The V gene end was trimmed by 0 bases and the J gene end by 6 bases; junction bases not matched to a gene: 10. In nucleotides, the CDR3 is TGTGCCAGCTCACCACCGGGACTAGCGGGAGAGGGGGTGGCCAATGAGCAGTTCTTC. This codes for CASSPPGLAGEGVANEQFF.

This chain connects TRBV9 to TRBJ2-1; 8 bases are a match to TRBD2. V lost 6 bases, J lost 6 bases, and 8 bases stayed unmatched. CDR3 length equals 14 residues. Per germline, CDR1 SGDLS and CDR2 YYNGEE. CDR3 protein: CASTPGAGGNEQFF. As DNA, the CDR3 is TGTGCCAGCACTCCGGGGGCGGGGGGCAATGAGCAGTTCTTC.

This clonotype was picked up many times. The V and J genes are TRBV11-2 and TRBJ2-7; 8 bases are shared with TRBD1. The V and J ends lost 6 bases and 5 bases, in that order; junction bases with no gene match: 9. Germline CDR1 and CDR2: SGHAT and FQNNGV. The CDR3 is 14 amino acids. CDR3 DNA sequence: TGTGCCAGCAGTTATGCCGGGACAGGAAACGAGCAGTACTTC. Encoded protein: CASSYAGTGNEQYF.

This clonotype was seen more than once but under ten times. This rearrangement joins TRBV12-3 or TRBV12-4 to TRBJ1-1, with D unresolved. There are 15 residues in the CDR3. V dropped 5 bases and J dropped 5 bases, with 18 bases sitting between them. The CDR3 DNA sequence: TGTGCCAGCAGTCCCAGGACCTTCGTAGGGACTGAAGCTTTCTTT. Residues: CASSPRTFVGTEAFF.

This clonotype was counted a few times. The rearrangement uses TRBV6-1 and TRBJ2-1, with TRBD2 identical over 10 bases. Germline V gene sequence: CDR1 MNHNS, CDR2 SASEGT. Losses at the gene ends were 6 bases for V and 1 base for J; bases not matched to a gene: 6. The CDR3 covers 16 residues. The CDR3 sequence: CASSQVAGGSYNEQFF. In DNA, the CDR3 is TGTGCCAGCAGCCAAGTAGCGGGGGGATCCTACAATGAGCAGTTCTTC.

This clonotype appeared many times. The chain links TRBV28 to TRBJ1-5; D gene unclear. Trimming cost V 5 bases and J 2 bases, with 19 bases left between them. Germline lookup yields CDR1 MDHEN and CDR2 SYDVKM. This CDR3 spans 17 amino acids. Written as DNA, the CDR3 is TGTGCCAGCAGTCCGTCCGGCTCCCCCTGGGGCAATCAGCCCCAGCATTTT. This gives the protein CASSPSGSPWGNQPQHF. Complete variable domain (other parts from reference TRBV28 and TRBJ1-5): DVKVTQSSRYLVKRTGEKVFLECVQDMDHENMFWYRQDPGLGLRLIYFSYDVKMKEKGDIPEGYSVSREKKERFSLILESASTNQTSMYLCASSPSGSPWGNQPQHFGDGTRLSIL.

In this sample, this clonotype turned up many times. The V call is TRBV10-3, the J call TRBJ1-1, with D unclear. V was trimmed by 0 bases and J by 0 bases, leaving 8 bases between them. Germline V gene sequence: CDR1 ENHRY, CDR2 SYGVKD. CDR3 length: 15 residues. The CDR3 DNA reads as TGTGCCATCAGTGAGTCGAACGGGATGAACACTGAAGCTTTCTTT. Protein product: CAISESNGMNTEAFF.